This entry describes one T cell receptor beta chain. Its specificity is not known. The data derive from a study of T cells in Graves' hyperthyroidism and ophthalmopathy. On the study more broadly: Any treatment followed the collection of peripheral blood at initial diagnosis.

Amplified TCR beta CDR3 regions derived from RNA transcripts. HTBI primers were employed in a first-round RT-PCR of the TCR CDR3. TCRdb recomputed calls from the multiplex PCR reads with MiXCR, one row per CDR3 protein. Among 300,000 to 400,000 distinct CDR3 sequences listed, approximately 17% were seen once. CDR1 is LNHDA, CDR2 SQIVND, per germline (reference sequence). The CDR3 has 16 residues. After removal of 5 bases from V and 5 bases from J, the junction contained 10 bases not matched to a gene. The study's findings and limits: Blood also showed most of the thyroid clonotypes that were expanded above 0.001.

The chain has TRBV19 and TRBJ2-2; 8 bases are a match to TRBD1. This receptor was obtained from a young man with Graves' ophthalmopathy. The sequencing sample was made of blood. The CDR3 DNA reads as TGTGCCAGTAGTTATCCGACAGGGGTAATTACCGGGGAGCTGTTTTTT. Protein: CASSYPTGVITGELFF. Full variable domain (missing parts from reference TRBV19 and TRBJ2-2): DGGITQSPKYLFRKEGQNVTLSCEQNLNHDAMYWYRQDPGQGLRLIYYSQIVNDFQKGDIAEGYSVSREKKESFPLTVTSAQKNPTAFYLCASSYPTGVITGELFFGEGSRLTVL.